This TCR beta chain originates from a study of blood T cell repertoires in COVID-19. Libraries were prepared by immunoSEQ multiplex PCR; TCRdb keeps only in-frame clonotypes and omits some of them. The sample contains around 84,000 clones, approximately 90% of which appear only once. The CDR3 totals 16 residues. CDR1 is MGHRA, CDR2 YSYEKL, per germline. V shed 5 bases and J 4 bases; nucleotides not matched to a gene: 7. Sequencing was performed on peripheral blood. The rearrangement links TRBV4-1 to TRBJ2-2; 10 positions match TRBD1. The clonotype was recovered from a man aged 50 to 60 with active COVID-19. In DNA form, the CDR3 reads TGCGCCAGCAGCACTAGACAGGGGGCAAGCACCGGGGAGCTGTTTTTT. It translates to CASSTRQGASTGELFF.